This TCR beta chain was observed in a study of tumor and adjacent non-tumor tissue in lung cancer. As for this clonotype: What it binds is unknown. One end of the junction does not line up with germline, which may come from a read error.

Notes on the study in general: Shorter survival was associated with higher TCR diversity in tumors. Top 100 clones took a larger repertoire share in normal lung.

Per the germline V gene, CDR1 is SGHAT and CDR2 is FQDESV (reference sequence). The CDR3 loop spans 15 amino acids. A modified ARM-PCR protocol with three rounds of nested PCR amplified TCRbeta. TCRdb fed the multiplex PCR reads into MiXCR, producing one record per CDR3 protein. The sample lists approximately 76,000 distinct CDR3 sequences, around 65% occurring once. No cell sorting was done before RNA was extracted from the tissue. The chain uses TRBV11-1 and TRBJ2-5, with 8 bases matching TRBD2. The source is a woman aged 65 to 85 with non-small cell lung cancer. Sequencing used lung tumor tissue. CDR3 nucleotide sequence: TGTGACAGCAGCTTAAAGTCGGGAGGGCAAGAGACCCAGTACTTC. Translated: CDSSLKSGGQETQYF.